One and the same sample provided the 15 T cell receptor beta chains below, sequenced in a study of T cells after yellow fever vaccination (dated by TCRdb to between 2018 and 2021). Receptor amplification or capture employed 5' RACE. Instrument on record: Illumina NovaSeq 6000. The public reads were reanalyzed by TCRdb: fastp trimming at Q25, MiXCR alignment, in-frame beta chains only. Under each unique CDR3 protein, matching rows form one entry showing the most common genes and DNA. This sample is represented by more than 300,000 distinct CDR3 sequences; around 11% of them were singletons. Around 3.2% of the sample lies in the top ten. The label giving this sample's treatment or condition can be read as: live attenuated yellow fever vaccine strain. The sample consisted of CD4+ T cells sorted from PBMCs, taken 45 days after the yellow fever booster vaccination. These TCRs come from a man in his late teens or twenties who received the YFV17D yellow fever vaccine.

This clonotype was observed a handful of times. The chain couples TRBV7-9 to TRBJ2-5; 11 positions match TRBD2. The CDR3 extends over 16 amino acids. Trimming removed 5 bases from V and 3 bases from J; junction bases left unmatched: 8. The germline V gene encodes CDR1 SEHNR and CDR2 FQNEAQ (reference sequence). CDR3: CASSPGRLAGKETQYF. In DNA, the CDR3 is TGTGCCAGCAGCCCTGGTAGACTAGCGGGGAAAGAGACCCAGTACTTC. Combining the CDR3 with reference TRBV7-9 and TRBJ2-5 gives the whole variable domain DTGVSQNPRHKITKRGQNVTFRCDPISEHNRLYWYRQTLGQGPEFLTYFQNEAQLEKSRLLSDRFSAERPKGSFSTLEIQRTEQGDSAMYLCASSPGRLAGKETQYFGPGTRLLVL.

Note on this clonotype: This may be a read error, as it is one base from a much larger clone. Here the CDR3 DNA reads TGCGCCAGCAGCCACGTCATTCTAGCCGGGGAGCTGTTTTTT. Its translation: CASSHVILAGELFF. V and J are TRBV4-1 and TRBJ2-2; D is uncertain. Germline V gene sequence: CDR1 MGHRA, CDR2 YSYEKL. V lost 3 bases and J lost 6, with 11 bases in between. The length of the CDR3 is 14 residues.

This clonotype has only a few counts. This sequence joins TRBV5-4 and TRBJ2-5, with D possibly being TRBD2 (6 bases). Trimming took 4 bases from V and 4 from J, leaving 11 bases between them. CDR3 length: 13 residues. Germline values: CDR1 SGHNT, CDR2 YYREEE (reference sequence). The DNA for the CDR3 is TGTGCCAGCAGCAGACCGGAGGGAGAGACCCAGTACTTC. It encodes CASSRPEGETQYF.

This clonotype was found a few times. V gene TRBV10-3 combines with J gene TRBJ1-5, with D unresolved. The CDR3 runs to 13 residues. From germline, CDR1 is ENHRY and CDR2 SYGVKD. Trimming took 3 bases from V and 3 from J, leaving 6 bases between them. This chain's CDR3 is CAISDRVNQPQHF. The CDR3 nucleotides are TGTGCCATCAGTGATCGGGTCAATCAGCCCCAGCATTTT.

This clonotype occurred a few times. This chain uses TRBV29-1 with TRBJ1-1; unclear D gene. V lost 7 bases and J lost 4, with 7 bases in between. The CDR3 extends over 10 amino acids. In germline, CDR1 is SQVTM, CDR2 ANQGSEA. The CDR3 loop is CSGASTEAFF. The CDR3, as DNA: TGCAGCGGGGCGAGCACTGAAGCTTTCTTT.

This clonotype has more than one count but fewer than ten. The chain uses TRBV25-1 and TRBJ1-4; 9 bases align to TRBD1. Looked up from germline, CDR1 is MGHDK and CDR2 is SYGVNS. The CDR3 length is 13 residues. V lost 6 bases to trimming and J lost 14 bases; unmatched junction nucleotides: 10. DNA for the CDR3: TGTGCCAGCAGCGCCGGACAGGGGAGGTGGCTGTTTTTT. Translated: CASSAGQGRWLFF.

This chain links TRBV12-3 or TRBV12-4 with TRBJ1-1, with no clear D. The V end lost 4 bases, the J end lost 1 base, and 16 bases lay between the germline ends. The CDR3 loop spans 16 amino acids. The CDR3 DNA follows: TGTGCCAGCAGTTCTCGAGGGCGAGGGCCGAACACTGAAGCTTTCTTT. This encodes CASSSRGRGPNTEAFF.

The rearrangement uses TRBV12-3 or TRBV12-4 and TRBJ2-5, with 8 bases aligning to TRBD2. V was clipped by 7 bases and J by 5 bases; unmatched bases: 3. This CDR3 is built from 12 residues. The CDR3 is CASKASGETQYF. The CDR3 region has the DNA TGTGCCAGCAAGGCTAGCGGGGAGACCCAGTACTTC.

For this clonotype: It may be a read error: a sequence one base away is much more abundant. The V gene is TRBV12-3 or TRBV12-4, the J gene TRBJ2-7; TRBD1 matches 7 bases. The CDR3 length is 13 residues. CDR3 loop: CASSIQGSYEKYV. CDR3 DNA: TGTGCCAGCAGTATACAGGGGTCCTACGAGAAGTACGTC.

This clonotype was seen a handful of times. J is TRBJ1-2 and V is TRBV2, with 7 nucleotides matching TRBD1. CDR3 length: 13 amino acids. Per germline, CDR1 SNHLY and CDR2 FYNNEI. The trim removed 7 bases at V and 8 bases at J, leaving 10 bases unmatched. CDR3 sequence reads: CASTVVQGTGYTF. For the CDR3, the DNA is TGTGCCAGCACAGTGGTACAGGGGACGGGCTACACCTTC.

This clonotype was recorded many times. The chain is built from TRBV7-9 and TRBJ2-1; 10 bases are a match to TRBD1. The CDR3 length is 15 residues. Germline V gene data show CDR1 as SEHNR and CDR2 as FQNEAQ (reference sequence). Losses at the gene ends were 6 bases for V and 7 bases for J; bases not matched to a gene: 9. This CDR3 is CASRKTGGGGNEQFF. CDR3 DNA sequence: TGTGCCAGCAGAAAGACAGGGGGCGGTGGTAATGAGCAGTTCTTC.

This clonotype was seen repeatedly, ten times or more. The V call is TRBV13, the J call TRBJ1-1, with a possible D match to TRBD1 (5 bases). This CDR3 contains 13 residues. Trimming took 2 bases from V and 6 from J, leaving 10 bases between them. The germline gives CDR1 PRHDT, CDR2 FYEKMQ (reference sequence). CDR3 DNA sequence: TGTGCCAGCAGCTTATTGAGGGGCCCTGAAGCTTTCTTT. Translated, it gives CASSLLRGPEAFF.

The chain combines TRBV6-6 with TRBJ2-3; D gene uncertain. CDR1 is MNHNY and CDR2 is SVGAGI in the germline V gene (reference sequence). V was clipped by 6 bases and J by 5 bases, with 9 bases between them. The CDR3 consists of 12 residues. Here the CDR3 reads CASSYEGDTQYF. The CDR3 bases are TGTGCCAGCAGCTACGAAGGAGATACGCAGTATTTT.

This clonotype was found a few times. The chain recombines TRBV7-6 with TRBJ2-2; D remains unclear. This CDR3 has 13 amino acids. The V end lost 0 bases, the J end lost 5 bases, and 4 bases lay between the germline ends. Germline V gene sequence: CDR1 SGHVS, CDR2 FNYEAQ. For the CDR3, the DNA is TGTGCCAGCAGCTTAGCAGCGACCGGGGAGCTGTTTTTT. It yields the protein CASSLAATGELFF.

The chain has TRBV7-8 and TRBJ1-3; D not certain. Trimming took 3 bases from V and 5 from J, leaving 11 bases between them. Per the germline V gene, CDR1 is SGHVS and CDR2 is FQNEAQ. The CDR3 runs to 14 residues. CDR3 residues: CASSFTESRNTIYF. Written as DNA, the CDR3 is TGTGCCAGCAGCTTTACCGAATCCAGAAACACCATATATTTT.